This TCR beta chain is drawn from a study of cytotoxic CD8 clonotypes in ibrutinib-treated CLL (dated by TCRdb to the early 2020s). Study-wide context: In this cohort, 15 patients were treatment-naive and about ten were relapsed/refractory, while under 18 had unmutated IGHV. Every sample from remission and from progressive disease was obtained while the patients were still on ibrutinib. Partial responses were observed in about 25 patients and complete responses in 2; after a median follow-up of around 68 months, remission was maintained in 14 patients and progression was observed in approximately 12. Cryopreserved peripheral blood mononuclear cells were collected at three points: before therapy, at response, and at either sustained remission or disease progression. Samples averaged approximately 260,000 productive templates and 80,000 to 100,000 productive rearrangements. Response samples were obtained after a median of around 11 months of treatment, with a range of roughly 6 to 40 months. Longitudinal samples were obtainable from about 30% of the roughly 90 participants in the trial.

This clone showed up just a few times. The antigen this receptor binds is unknown. Per-base qualities were not stored, and no clone one base away is much larger. On a MiSeq, deep resolution sequencing aimed for a depth between 1 in 1 million and 1 in 200,000 T cells, with each clonotype covered 10x on average. TCR beta libraries were generated with the immunoSEQ hsTCRB Kit. Processing in the source paper ran as follows. ImmunoSEQ Data Assistant and ImmunoSEQ Analyzer were used for data analysis, and V, D and J genes were assigned according to IMGT definitions. Clonality, which ranges from 0 to 1, was calculated as one minus the normalized Shannon entropy of productive rearrangement frequencies. Only overrepresented clonotypes making up at least 0.05% of each patient's repertoire were included in the public clonotype analysis. About a dozen age-matched healthy donor repertoires from immuneACCESS served as clonality controls. Imported from immuneACCESS, the table was reduced by TCRdb to in-frame sequences with V and J called. These copies leave out some clones; in studies compared against another copy, an unresolved V gene accounts for under half, and the cause of the remainder is not known. The V and J calls and clone size are taken from that table; D and trimming were inferred from the DNA. For this sample the table gives some 140,000 clones, of which 75% to 95% were detected only once. Of the sample, about 10% is held by the ten largest clones.

Study-level results and caveats: Public clonotypes were rare and either shrank or stayed stable during treatment, and the rise in clonality at ibrutinib response reflected expansion of private clonotypes. Clonality rose at ibrutinib response, remained stable during sustained remission, and dropped back toward baseline at progression. Sampling times were not matched between sustained-remission and progressing patients, and lymph node repertoires were not studied. At baseline, clonality was higher than in age-matched healthy donors and showed a strong correlation with circulating CD8+ T-cell counts.

The intended sense of this specimen's time point label: about twelve months on ibrutinib. For TCR beta library preparation, about 2 micrograms of genomic DNA were extracted from the cryopreserved PBMCs. Longitudinal blood samples from CLL patients on ibrutinib monotherapy were analyzed using high-throughput TCR beta sequencing. Patients were enrolled in a phase 2 open-label single-center ibrutinib monotherapy trial. At the junction V is shortened by 5 bases and J by 3 bases; bases outside the gene matches: 6. CDR1 and CDR2 are drawn from the germline V gene: SQVTM, ANQGSEA. The CDR3, cysteine through phenylalanine, is 14 amino acids long. CDR3 DNA only is kept here, 42 bases in frame from base 1.

The chain is made from TRBV29-1 and TRBJ1-1; a stretch of 10 junction bases matches TRBD1. The source of this sequence is a human donor with chronic lymphocytic leukemia. Sequenced material: PBMCs, taken after 12 months of ibrutinib treatment. The nucleotide sequence is given as TGCAGCGTTCGGCGGACAGGGGGAGACACTGAAGCTTTCTTT. This encodes CSVRRTGGDTEAFF.